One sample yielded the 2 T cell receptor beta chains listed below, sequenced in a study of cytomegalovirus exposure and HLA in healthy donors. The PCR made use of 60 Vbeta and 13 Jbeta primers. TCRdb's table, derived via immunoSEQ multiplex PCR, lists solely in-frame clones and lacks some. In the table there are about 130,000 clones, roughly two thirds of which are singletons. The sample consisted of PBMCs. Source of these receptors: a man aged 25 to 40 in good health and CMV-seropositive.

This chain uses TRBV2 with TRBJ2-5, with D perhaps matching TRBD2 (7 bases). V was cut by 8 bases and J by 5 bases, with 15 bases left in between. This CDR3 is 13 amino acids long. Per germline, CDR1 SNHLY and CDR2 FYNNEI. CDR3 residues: CASRQGGGETQYF. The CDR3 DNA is TGTGCCAGCCGCCAAGGGGGAGGGGAGACCCAGTACTTC.

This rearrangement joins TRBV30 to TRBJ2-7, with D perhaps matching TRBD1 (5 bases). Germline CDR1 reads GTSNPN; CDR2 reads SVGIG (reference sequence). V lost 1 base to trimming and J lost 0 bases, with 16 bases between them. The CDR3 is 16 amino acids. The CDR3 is CAWSAFPATVSYEQYF. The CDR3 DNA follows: TGTGCCTGGAGTGCCTTTCCGGCGACAGTCTCCTACGAGCAGTACTTC.